A selection of T cell receptor beta chains follows, all from one sample in a study of T-cell reconstitution after alpha-beta-depleted transplantation in children. In TCRdb, the PCR reads were re-called with MiXCR into one record per CDR3 protein. The data contain about 300,000 distinct CDR3 sequences, just over 7.5% of them seen just once; the ten biggest clones take up over 7.5%. Sequenced material: peripheral blood, taken 360 days after TCRalphabeta/CD19-depleted stem cell transplant. The receptors come from a female patient between 2 and 10 years old who had a stem cell transplant for Fanconi anemia, so the T cells may come from the graft donor. The CDR3 runs from the conserved cysteine through the conserved F or W. Fields, in order: clone size, V gene, J gene, D gene, CDR3 protein, CDR3 DNA. A D gene is named only where the DNA matches it firmly. Size tells how often a clone was seen (once, few, many) or the class of an expanded clone, and some rows leave it out.

clone size: .
V gene: TRBV18
J gene: TRBJ2-2
D gene: TRBD1
CDR3 protein: CASSPILRGQGGGGELFF
CDR3 DNA: TGTGCCAGCTCACCCATTCTCCGGGGACAGGGAGGCGGCGGGGAGCTGTTTTTT

clone size: many
V gene: TRBV4-2
J gene: TRBJ2-5
D gene: .
CDR3 protein: CASSQEASETQYF
CDR3 DNA: TGTGCCAGCAGCCAAGAGGCTAGCGAGACCCAGTACTTC

clone size: .
V gene: TRBV6-5
J gene: TRBJ1-1
D gene: .
CDR3 protein: CASSYSEGQGKTEAFF
CDR3 DNA: TGTGCCAGCAGTTACTCGGAGGGGCAGGGGAAGACTGAAGCTTTCTTT

clone size: few
V gene: TRBV12-5
J gene: TRBJ2-5
D gene: .
CDR3 protein: CASCGTEETQYF
CDR3 DNA: TGTGCTAGCTGCGGGACAGAAGAGACCCAGTACTTC

clone size: few
V gene: TRBV10-3
J gene: TRBJ1-2
D gene: TRBD1
CDR3 protein: CAISEQGFDGYTF
CDR3 DNA: TGTGCCATCAGTGAACAGGGGTTCGATGGCTACACCTTC

clone size: .
V gene: TRBV28
J gene: TRBJ2-2
D gene: TRBD2
CDR3 protein: CASSLTAGGPGELFF
CDR3 DNA: TGTGCCAGCAGTTTGACAGCGGGGGGCCCCGGGGAGCTGTTTTTT

clone size: many
V gene: TRBV12-3/TRBV12-4
J gene: TRBJ1-2
D gene: .
CDR3 protein: CASRKQALANYGYTF
CDR3 DNA: TGTGCCAGCAGAAAACAGGCCCTAGCTAACTATGGCTACACCTTC

clone size: many
V gene: TRBV18
J gene: TRBJ2-4
D gene: TRBD2
CDR3 protein: CASSPTREADIQYF
CDR3 DNA: TGTGCCAGCTCACCGACCCGGGAGGCAGACATTCAGTACTTC

clone size: .
V gene: TRBV5-5
J gene: TRBJ2-7
D gene: .
CDR3 protein: CASSLLEGRFYEQYF
CDR3 DNA: TGTGCCAGCAGCTTGCTGGAGGGGAGGTTCTACGAGCAGTACTTC

clone size: many
V gene: TRBV20-1
J gene: TRBJ1-1
D gene: .
CDR3 protein: CSAKGQGISEAFF
CDR3 DNA: TGCAGTGCCAAGGGGCAGGGGATCTCTGAAGCTTTCTTT

clone size: .
V gene: TRBV12-3/TRBV12-4
J gene: TRBJ1-1
D gene: .
CDR3 protein: CASSPGLFTEAFF
CDR3 DNA: TGTGCCAGCAGTCCCGGACTTTTTACTGAAGCTTTCTTT

clone size: many
V gene: TRBV28
J gene: TRBJ2-7
D gene: TRBD1
CDR3 protein: CASSFQGQGAPLNYEQYF
CDR3 DNA: TGTGCCAGCAGTTTCCAAGGACAGGGGGCCCCGCTTAACTACGAGCAGTACTTC

clone size: many
V gene: TRBV28
J gene: TRBJ1-2
D gene: .
CDR3 protein: CASSSGSLNHGYTF
CDR3 DNA: TGTGCCAGCAGCTCCGGGTCTCTGAATCATGGCTACACCTTC

clone size: .
V gene: TRBV6-6
J gene: TRBJ2-3
D gene: .
CDR3 protein: CASSSVTDTQNF
CDR3 DNA: TGTGCCAGCAGTTCAGTCACAGATACGCAGAATTTT

clone size: many
V gene: TRBV20-1
J gene: TRBJ1-2
D gene: TRBD1
CDR3 protein: CSARAGTGGPYAF
CDR3 DNA: TGCAGTGCTAGAGCCGGGACAGGGGGCCCTTACGCCTTC

clone size: many
V gene: TRBV7-9
J gene: TRBJ2-5
D gene: TRBD1
CDR3 protein: CASSSSWDSQETQYF
CDR3 DNA: TGTGCCAGCAGCTCGTCATGGGACAGCCAAGAGACCCAGTACTTC

clone size: many
V gene: TRBV3-1
J gene: TRBJ2-1
D gene: TRBD2
CDR3 protein: CASKTSGPNNEQFF
CDR3 DNA: TGTGCCAGCAAAACTAGCGGGCCAAACAATGAGCAGTTCTTC

clone size: many
V gene: TRBV20-1
J gene: TRBJ1-2
D gene: .
CDR3 protein: CSARDSDRFYGYTF
CDR3 DNA: TGCAGTGCTAGAGATAGTGACAGGTTCTATGGCTACACCTTC

clone size: many
V gene: TRBV20-1
J gene: TRBJ2-2
D gene: .
CDR3 protein: CSARIPGLLTGELFF
CDR3 DNA: TGCAGTGCTAGGATACCGGGACTCCTCACCGGGGAGCTGTTTTTT

clone size: many
V gene: TRBV28
J gene: TRBJ1-6
D gene: TRBD1
CDR3 protein: CASSPNPTGVDSPLHF
CDR3 DNA: TGTGCCAGCAGTCCTAACCCGACAGGGGTAGATTCACCCCTCCACTTT

clone size: .
V gene: TRBV3-1
J gene: TRBJ1-4
D gene: TRBD1
CDR3 protein: CASSLWTGGNEKLFF
CDR3 DNA: TGTGCCAGCAGCCTCTGGACAGGCGGCAATGAAAAACTGTTTTTT

clone size: .
V gene: TRBV28
J gene: TRBJ1-5
D gene: .
CDR3 protein: CASGTGTPQHF
CDR3 DNA: TGTGCCAGCGGCACGGGGACGCCCCAGCATTTT

clone size: .
V gene: TRBV3-1
J gene: TRBJ1-2
D gene: .
CDR3 protein: CASSSRARDYGYTF
CDR3 DNA: TGTGCCAGCAGCAGTAGGGCTCGGGACTATGGCTACACCTTC

clone size: .
V gene: TRBV30
J gene: TRBJ1-1
D gene: .
CDR3 protein: CAWSGGWGEAFF
CDR3 DNA: TGTGCCTGGAGTGGAGGTTGGGGGGAAGCTTTCTTT

clone size: few
V gene: TRBV4-3
J gene: TRBJ2-7
D gene: TRBD1
CDR3 protein: CASSQGTGRIHEQYF
CDR3 DNA: TGCGCCAGCAGCCAAGGGACAGGGAGAATCCACGAGCAGTACTTC

clone size: once
V gene: TRBV5-1
J gene: TRBJ2-1
D gene: TRBD2
CDR3 protein: CASSLASGAGSEQFF
CDR3 DNA: TGCGCCAGCAGCTTGGCGAGCGGGGCGGGGAGTGAGCAGTTCTTC

clone size: many
V gene: TRBV29-1
J gene: TRBJ1-2
D gene: TRBD1
CDR3 protein: CSVEAGGHYGYTF
CDR3 DNA: TGCAGCGTTGAAGCAGGGGGGCACTATGGCTACACCTTC

clone size: once
V gene: TRBV12-5
J gene: TRBJ2-2
D gene: .
CDR3 protein: CASGLFGGITGELFF
CDR3 DNA: TGTGCTAGTGGTTTGTTCGGGGGTATCACCGGGGAGCTGTTTTTT

clone size: many
V gene: TRBV6-5
J gene: TRBJ2-1
D gene: .
CDR3 protein: CASSYSKGGYNEQFF
CDR3 DNA: TGTGCCAGCAGTTACTCGAAGGGGGGGTACAATGAGCAGTTCTTC

clone size: many
V gene: TRBV24-1
J gene: TRBJ1-5
D gene: TRBD1
CDR3 protein: CAITGASNQPQHF
CDR3 DNA: TGTGCCATTACAGGGGCTAGCAATCAGCCCCAGCATTTT

clone size: .
V gene: TRBV7-2
J gene: TRBJ2-5
D gene: TRBD1
CDR3 protein: CASSFGRFGTGVEETQYF
CDR3 DNA: TGTGCCAGCAGCTTCGGACGATTCGGGACAGGGGTGGAAGAGACCCAGTACTTC

clone size: .
V gene: TRBV20-1
J gene: TRBJ2-1
D gene: TRBD2
CDR3 protein: CSAASGGPSYNEQFF
CDR3 DNA: TGCAGTGCTGCTAGCGGGGGCCCCTCCTACAATGAGCAGTTCTTC

clone size: many
V gene: TRBV11-2
J gene: TRBJ2-2
D gene: .
CDR3 protein: CASSHVPGELFF
CDR3 DNA: TGTGCCAGCAGTCACGTTCCCGGGGAGCTGTTTTTT

clone size: many
V gene: TRBV6-1
J gene: TRBJ1-1
D gene: .
CDR3 protein: CASTTLSNTEAFF
CDR3 DNA: TGTGCCAGCACGACCCTCTCGAACACTGAAGCTTTCTTT

clone size: many
V gene: TRBV12-3/TRBV12-4
J gene: TRBJ2-2
D gene: .
CDR3 protein: CASSFLDITNTGELFF
CDR3 DNA: TGTGCCAGCAGTTTCTTGGACATCACGAACACCGGGGAGCTGTTTTTT

clone size: many
V gene: TRBV20-1
J gene: TRBJ2-2
D gene: TRBD2
CDR3 protein: CSASGTSSTPGKAMFF
CDR3 DNA: TGCAGTGCTTCCGGGACTAGCTCAACACCGGGGAAGGCAATGTTTTTT

clone size: .
V gene: TRBV11-1
J gene: TRBJ2-1
D gene: TRBD2
CDR3 protein: CASSRWTSGLYNEQFF
CDR3 DNA: TGTGCCAGCAGCCGATGGACTAGCGGGCTCTACAATGAGCAGTTCTTC

clone size: many
V gene: TRBV6-1
J gene: TRBJ2-1
D gene: TRBD1
CDR3 protein: CASSPGTGPYNEQFF
CDR3 DNA: TGTGCCAGCAGTCCCGGGACAGGTCCCTACAATGAGCAGTTCTTC

clone size: many
V gene: TRBV29-1
J gene: TRBJ1-1
D gene: .
CDR3 protein: CSAKTAQNTEAFF
CDR3 DNA: TGCAGCGCAAAGACAGCCCAGAACACTGAAGCTTTCTTT

clone size: .
V gene: TRBV6-5
J gene: TRBJ1-2
D gene: .
CDR3 protein: CASISVWGSDGYTF
CDR3 DNA: TGTGCCAGCATCTCGGTGTGGGGGAGTGATGGCTACACCTTC

clone size: .
V gene: TRBV29-1
J gene: TRBJ2-7
D gene: .
CDR3 protein: CSVEDRESYEQYF
CDR3 DNA: TGCAGCGTTGAAGATCGGGAGAGCTACGAGCAGTACTTC

clone size: many
V gene: TRBV7-3
J gene: TRBJ2-1
D gene: .
CDR3 protein: CASSLSGEAEQFF
CDR3 DNA: TGTGCCAGCAGCTTGTCAGGGGAGGCTGAGCAGTTCTTC

clone size: few
V gene: TRBV30
J gene: TRBJ2-2
D gene: .
CDR3 protein: CAWSVPSYGRTYTGELFF
CDR3 DNA: TGTGCCTGGAGTGTTCCCTCCTACGGGAGAACTTACACCGGGGAGCTGTTTTTT

clone size: many
V gene: TRBV10-3
J gene: TRBJ2-3
D gene: .
CDR3 protein: CAISDSTDTQYF
CDR3 DNA: TGTGCCATCAGTGATTCCACAGATACGCAGTATTTT

clone size: .
V gene: TRBV7-3
J gene: TRBJ1-1
D gene: .
CDR3 protein: CASSLNEVGTEAFF
CDR3 DNA: TGTGCCAGCAGCTTAAACGAAGTGGGGACTGAAGCTTTCTTT

clone size: many
V gene: TRBV5-1
J gene: TRBJ2-1
D gene: .
CDR3 protein: CASSTEGGARNEQFF
CDR3 DNA: TGCGCCAGCAGCACAGAAGGGGGGGCACGCAATGAGCAGTTCTTC

clone size: many
V gene: TRBV28
J gene: TRBJ1-2
D gene: .
CDR3 protein: CASSFTDLNYGYTF
CDR3 DNA: TGTGCCAGCAGCTTCACAGACTTAAACTATGGCTACACCTTC

clone size: many
V gene: TRBV2
J gene: TRBJ2-7
D gene: .
CDR3 protein: CASTEQGQTYEQYF
CDR3 DNA: TGTGCCAGCACCGAGCAGGGTCAAACCTACGAGCAGTACTTC

clone size: many
V gene: TRBV12-3/TRBV12-4
J gene: TRBJ1-2
D gene: .
CDR3 protein: CASANGPGPYGYTF
CDR3 DNA: TGTGCCAGCGCTAACGGACCCGGTCCCTACGGCTACACCTTC

clone size: .
V gene: TRBV24-1
J gene: TRBJ2-7
D gene: TRBD2
CDR3 protein: CATRSSGRPYEQYF
CDR3 DNA: TGTGCCACCAGGTCTAGCGGGAGACCCTACGAGCAGTACTTC

clone size: many
V gene: TRBV12-3/TRBV12-4
J gene: TRBJ2-2
D gene: .
CDR3 protein: CASSSQGSNTGELFF
CDR3 DNA: TGTGCCAGCAGTTCACAGGGATCGAACACCGGGGAGCTGTTTTTT

clone size: .
V gene: TRBV11-2
J gene: TRBJ2-3
D gene: TRBD1
CDR3 protein: CASSRRDRVGDSTDTQYF
CDR3 DNA: TGTGCCAGCAGCCGCCGGGACAGGGTGGGGGATTCCACAGATACGCAGTATTTT

clone size: few
V gene: TRBV7-2
J gene: TRBJ1-2
D gene: .
CDR3 protein: CASSFSTGLNYGYTF
CDR3 DNA: TGTGCCAGCAGCTTCTCCACAGGGTTGAACTATGGCTACACCTTC

clone size: few
V gene: TRBV2
J gene: TRBJ2-7
D gene: TRBD2
CDR3 protein: CASTTLGLAGTTYEQYF
CDR3 DNA: TGTGCCAGCACCACCCTCGGGCTAGCGGGTACCACCTACGAGCAGTACTTC

clone size: many
V gene: TRBV20-1
J gene: TRBJ2-7
D gene: TRBD2
CDR3 protein: CSAGRGPRSYEQYF
CDR3 DNA: TGCAGTGCTGGGAGGGGACCGCGCTCCTACGAGCAGTACTTC

clone size: many
V gene: TRBV4-2
J gene: TRBJ1-2
D gene: .
CDR3 protein: CASSQDPRQGKYGYTF
CDR3 DNA: TGTGCCAGCAGCCAAGACCCTCGGCAGGGGAAATATGGCTACACCTTC